The TCR beta chain described here comes from a study of early T cells in non-severe SARS-CoV-2 infection. Germline CDR1 WSHSY, CDR2 SAAADI. CDR3 length: 14 amino acids. The ends were cut back, 3 bases at V and 1 base at J, with 9 bases in the middle. This clonotype was seen at least ten times. MiXCR, applied by TCRdb to the 5' RACE reads, yields one record per CDR3 protein. The sample holds nearly 60,000 distinct CDR3 sequences, roughly 12% seen once. The rearrangement joins TRBV10-2 to TRBJ1-1, with D unresolved. Sequencing input: whole blood. The sequence was obtained from an adult who was a healthcare worker with PCR-confirmed SARS-CoV-2 infection or an uninfected control (not recorded which). CDR3 sequence (DNA): TGCGCCAGCAGTGAAGGCACCTCGAACACTGAAGCTTTCTTT. Residues: CASSEGTSNTEAFF.